This note documents a single T cell receptor beta chain sequence. Its antigen remains undetermined. This may arise from a read error, as a much more abundant clone is one base away. The donors were healthy, HIV-negative adults who had no recently reported acute infections or vaccinations. Only Caucasian adults living in Nashville, Tennessee, USA were represented among the donors. CD4+ T cells were enriched by magnetic negative selection, after which naive cells were positively selected on CD45RA and the negative fraction was taken as the memory subset. Blood was collected by leukapheresis, and PBMCs were isolated by Ficoll-Histopaque density gradient centrifugation and then cryopreserved in liquid nitrogen vapor phase. Analytical flow cytometry was used to check the purity and quantity of every magnetically sorted T cell population. Genomic DNA was isolated from each sorted fraction and quantified by UV absorbance on a Nanodrop 2000c.

Using the deep immunoSEQ assay, TCR CDR3 regions were amplified from genomic DNA by multiplex PCR. Extracted genomic DNA from each cell subset was spread evenly across all wells of several immunoSEQ 96-well plates, with each plate serving as a replicate. Each replicate PCR for sorted subsets received about 200 ng genomic DNA, equal to about 30,000 T cell genomes. Purified libraries were quantified with a Qubit 3.0 fluorometer, sized on a Bioanalyzer 2100, and re-quantified with the KAPA Library Quantification kit. Every immunoSEQ 96-well plate was sequenced on a separate single-read 150-cycle Illumina NextSeq 550 flow cell. The paper's data handling went like this. Because the immunoSEQ output included only junctional sequences and no quality scores, the filtering could not be the same as the filtering used for full-length reads. Sequences were annotated with PyIR, a Python wrapper for IgBLAST v1.9, using IMGT germline references to assign V/J genes and CDR3. Reads were filtered out if the reads had weak V/J assignments (E-value above 1e-6), no CDR3, stop codons, out-of-frame junctions, or ambiguous translated residues. A V3J clonotype was defined by an identical inferred V gene, J gene, and CDR3 amino acid sequence. Percentage overlap between repertoires was calculated by dividing the number of shared unique clonotypes by the size of the smaller repertoire. Repertoire richness was assessed with RTK rarefaction, the Chao1 estimator, and Recon v2.1 estimates of unobserved clonotypes. Generation probabilities for all TCRbeta clonotypes obtained by the gDNA method from a handful of donors were computed using OLGA. Imported from immuneACCESS, the table was reduced by TCRdb to in-frame sequences with V and J called. These copies leave out some clones; in studies compared against another copy, an unresolved V gene accounts for under half, and the cause of the remainder is not known. From that table come the V and J calls and clone size; the DNA was used to work out D and trimming. Present in this sample are 2 million or so clones, roughly 96% of which were seen just once. Together, the top ten hold roughly 0.13% of the sample.

These data originate in a study of shared clonotypes between healthy human individuals (dated by TCRdb to about 2020). The study in broad terms: A few men and a couple of women, aged 18 to 49 years, made up the cohort. Between about 0.8 and 9 billion PBMCs per donor were obtained by leukapheresis. Libraries were prepared and TCR repertoires were sequenced by different laboratories using diverse techniques, in order to increase sequencing depth and limit assay-specific biases. Per donor, three plates each were used for CD4 naive and CD4 memory, two for CD8 naive, and one for CD8 memory. Blood TCR repertoires of five healthy adults were deeply sequenced to estimate repertoire size and the extent of clonotype sharing between individuals. Results the study describes overall, beyond this receptor: Estimated clonotype richness was generally larger for naive than for memory subsets. Even with the large sequencing depth, rarefaction of the sorted-subset datasets indicated that sequencing was incomplete. Pairwise subsampling indicated that sequencing depth was expected to affect the degree of clonotype sharing among donors. Higher generation probabilities were observed for clonotypes shared by all four sorted-subset donors than for non-shared clonotypes. The genetic and exposure-history diversity represented was limited by the small number of donors. When several donors were compared, the shared fraction of clonotypes was about 5% for naive CD4, about 4% for naive CD8, about 2.4% for memory CD4, and about 0.36% for memory CD8. Sampling was limited to blood, and TCR repertoires in tissue likely differ from TCR repertoires in blood.

CDR3 length: 15 amino acids, cysteine to phenylalanine. Of all the DNA, just the CDR3 is kept, 45 bases in frame from base 1. The germline V gene (reference sequence) supplies CDR1 SGHNT and CDR2 YYREEE. Trimming removed 6 bases from V and 4 bases from J; the gene matches leave 12 bases unexplained. Recombination linked TRBV5-4 to TRBJ2-7; TRBD1 agrees with 8 junctional bases. Sequencing was carried out using naive CD4+ T cells sorted from blood. Interpreted using the paper, the cell subset or site label stands for: CD45RA+ positively selected. The receptor's source is a man aged 18 to 30 in good health. In nucleotide form, the sequence is TGTGCCAGCATCATCGCCGAGACAGGGGATTACGAGCAGTACTTC. Translation gives CASIIAETGDYEQYF.